A single sample is the source of the 3 T cell receptor beta chains below, sequenced in a study of T-cell memory formation after mild COVID-19. TCRdb processed the 5' RACE reads anew with MiXCR; each CDR3 protein has one entry. The sample has 250,000 to 350,000 distinct CDR3 sequences, 15% to 20% seen once. The sample was PBMCs or a T cell subset sorted from them (not recorded which). These receptors were taken from a man between 18 and 35 years old who had mild COVID-19 (a few samples of this study predate the infection). Cell type and time point are not known.

The gene calls are TRBV7-9 and TRBJ1-2; tentative D call: TRBD1 (5 bases). The V gene's germline CDR1 is SEHNR and CDR2 FQNEAQ (reference sequence). V was cut by 1 base and J by 4 bases, with 19 bases left in between. This CDR3 contains 17 residues. CDR3 residues: CASSLGDVEGASYGYTF. The CDR3 nucleotides read TGTGCCAGCAGCTTAGGGGACGTGGAAGGGGCCAGCTATGGCTACACCTTC.

The chain combines TRBV6-5 with TRBJ2-5, with unresolved D. This CDR3 region has 14 residues. Trimming left V 6 bases short and J 0 bases short, with 11 bases between. The germline V gene has CDR1 MNHEY and CDR2 SVGAGI. The CDR3 reads CASSTRSYQETQYF. The CDR3 nucleotides read TGTGCCAGCAGCACCAGGTCGTACCAAGAGACCCAGTACTTC.

The rearrangement joins TRBV2 to TRBJ1-4; D not certain. The CDR3 extends over 12 amino acids. CDR1 and CDR2 (germline): SNHLY, FYNNEI. The V end was cut by 7 bases, the J end by 7 bases, with 10 bases between. In DNA form, the CDR3 reads TGTGCCAGCACGGGGTCCGGTGAAAAACTGTTTTTT. It yields the protein CASTGSGEKLFF.